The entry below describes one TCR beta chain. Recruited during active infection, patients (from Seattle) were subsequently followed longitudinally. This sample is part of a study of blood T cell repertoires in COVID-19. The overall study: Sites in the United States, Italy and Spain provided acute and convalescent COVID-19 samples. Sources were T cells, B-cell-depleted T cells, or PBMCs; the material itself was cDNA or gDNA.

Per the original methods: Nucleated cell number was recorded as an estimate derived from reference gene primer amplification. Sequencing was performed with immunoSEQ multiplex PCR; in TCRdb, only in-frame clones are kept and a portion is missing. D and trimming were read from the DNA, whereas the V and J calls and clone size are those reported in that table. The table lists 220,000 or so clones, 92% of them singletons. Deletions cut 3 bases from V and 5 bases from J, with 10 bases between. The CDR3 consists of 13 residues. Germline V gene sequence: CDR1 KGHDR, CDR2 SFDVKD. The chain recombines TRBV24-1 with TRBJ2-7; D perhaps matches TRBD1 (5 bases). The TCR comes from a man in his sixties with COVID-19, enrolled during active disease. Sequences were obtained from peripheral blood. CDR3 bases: TGTGCCACCAGTGATCCAGGGAAGAACGAGCAGTACTTC. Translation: CATSDPGKNEQYF.